This is a list of T cell receptor beta chains from one sample in a study of neurological immune-mediated disorders. TCRdb called the 5' RACE reads again in MiXCR, with one record for every CDR3 protein. The sample includes around 48,000 distinct CDR3 sequences, 10% of them seen just once. Input material: PBMCs. Receptors originate from a woman between 40 and 55 years old with HTLV-1-associated myelopathy (HAM/TSP). CDR3s include the opening cysteine and the closing phenylalanine or tryptophan. D genes are given only for firm matches. The listing skips clone size in some rows; elsewhere it reads once, few, many or a size class.

V gene: TRBV24-1; D gene: NA; J gene: TRBJ2-3; clone size: many; CDR3 DNA: TGTGCCACCAGTGATTTGAGCCACCAAGGGACAGATACGCAGTATTTT; CDR3 protein: CATSDLSHQGTDTQYF
V gene: TRBV7-8; D gene: TRBD2; J gene: TRBJ2-2; clone size: many; CDR3 DNA: TGTGCCAGCAGTTCCTACTTGGCGGGGGGGCGGACCGGGGAGCTGTTTTTT; CDR3 protein: CASSSYLAGGRTGELFF
V gene: TRBV12-3/TRBV12-4; D gene: TRBD2; J gene: TRBJ2-3; clone size: many; CDR3 DNA: TGTGCCAGCAGTTTAGGGGACTACCGCGGGGGTAGCACAGATACGCAGTATTTT; CDR3 protein: CASSLGDYRGGSTDTQYF
V gene: TRBV12-3/TRBV12-4; D gene: NA; J gene: TRBJ2-5; clone size: many; CDR3 DNA: TGTGCCAGCAGTTTAGGCGGGGTCCAAGAGACCCAGTACTTC; CDR3 protein: CASSLGGVQETQYF
V gene: TRBV5-1; D gene: NA; J gene: TRBJ2-3; clone size: many; CDR3 DNA: TGCGCCAGCAGCATCACCGGGACCCCCACAGATACGCAGTATTTT; CDR3 protein: CASSITGTPTDTQYF
V gene: TRBV7-3; D gene: NA; J gene: TRBJ2-6; clone size: NA; CDR3 DNA: TGTGCCAGCAGCTTAATTGGGGGCTCTGGGGACAACGTCCTGACTTTC; CDR3 protein: CASSLIGGSGDNVLTF
V gene: TRBV12-3/TRBV12-4; D gene: NA; J gene: TRBJ1-2; clone size: many; CDR3 DNA: TGTGCCAGCAGTCCTTTGGGACCCCGCTCTGGCTACACCTTC; CDR3 protein: CASSPLGPRSGYTF
V gene: TRBV4-1; D gene: NA; J gene: TRBJ2-3; clone size: many; CDR3 DNA: TGCGCCAGCAGCCAAGCGCCTAGCACAGATACGCAGTATTTT; CDR3 protein: CASSQAPSTDTQYF
V gene: TRBV6-2/TRBV6-3; D gene: NA; J gene: TRBJ2-3; clone size: few; CDR3 DNA: TGTGCCAGCAGCGACCAGGGTGCTAGCACAGATACGCAGTATTTT; CDR3 protein: CASSDQGASTDTQYF
V gene: TRBV15; D gene: NA; J gene: TRBJ1-1; clone size: many; CDR3 DNA: TGTGCCACCACTCCGGGACACCAGAGGGGTAACACTGAAGCTTTCTTT; CDR3 protein: CATTPGHQRGNTEAFF
V gene: TRBV20-1; D gene: NA; J gene: TRBJ1-5; clone size: many; CDR3 DNA: TGCAGTGCTAGAGATAGTCGGCGGGGCAATCAGCCCCAGCATTTT; CDR3 protein: CSARDSRRGNQPQHF
V gene: TRBV27; D gene: NA; J gene: TRBJ2-3; clone size: many; CDR3 DNA: TGTGCCAGCAGTTACCGGAAAACAGATACGCAGTATTTT; CDR3 protein: CASSYRKTDTQYF
V gene: TRBV4-2; D gene: NA; J gene: TRBJ2-3; clone size: NA; CDR3 DNA: TGTGCCAGCAGCCAAGAGGGGGTCTCGTCAACAGATACGCAGTATTTT; CDR3 protein: CASSQEGVSSTDTQYF
V gene: TRBV6-2/TRBV6-3; D gene: NA; J gene: TRBJ2-1; clone size: many; CDR3 DNA: TGTGCCAGCAGCCTACAGGGATACTACAATGAACAGTTCTTC; CDR3 protein: CASSLQGYYNEQFF
V gene: TRBV6-6; D gene: NA; J gene: TRBJ1-1; clone size: NA; CDR3 DNA: TGTGCCAGCAAGGGATCGAACACTGAAGCTTTCTTT; CDR3 protein: CASKGSNTEAFF
V gene: TRBV2; D gene: TRBD1; J gene: TRBJ2-5; clone size: NA; CDR3 DNA: TGTGCCAGCAGCGGGACAGGGGGCAGAATTGAGACCCAGTACTTC; CDR3 protein: CASSGTGGRIETQYF
V gene: TRBV5-1; D gene: TRBD1; J gene: TRBJ2-7; clone size: many; CDR3 DNA: TGCGCCAGCAGCCCCGGGACAGGGGGCCGCCACGAGCAGTACTTC; CDR3 protein: CASSPGTGGRHEQYF
V gene: TRBV28; D gene: NA; J gene: TRBJ2-7; clone size: many; CDR3 DNA: TGTGCCAGCAGCTCAACAGGGAGTCGGGCCTACGAGCAGTACTTC; CDR3 protein: CASSSTGSRAYEQYF
V gene: TRBV6-2/TRBV6-3; D gene: NA; J gene: TRBJ1-2; clone size: NA; CDR3 DNA: TGTGCCATCGTGGACTTGATGGATGGGTATGGCTACACCTTC; CDR3 protein: CAIVDLMDGYGYTF
V gene: TRBV5-1; D gene: NA; J gene: TRBJ2-1; clone size: many; CDR3 DNA: TGCGCCAGCAGCTTGGGACATTCCAATGAGCAGTTCTTC; CDR3 protein: CASSLGHSNEQFF
V gene: TRBV7-2; D gene: NA; J gene: TRBJ1-2; clone size: NA; CDR3 DNA: TGTGCCAGCCCCGGCCGGGGGAGCTATGGCTACACCTTC; CDR3 protein: CASPGRGSYGYTF
V gene: TRBV27; D gene: NA; J gene: TRBJ2-7; clone size: medium-sized; CDR3 DNA: TGTGCCAGCCTACCCGGGGTCGTCAAATCGGGGGAGCAGTACTTC; CDR3 protein: CASLPGVVKSGEQYF
V gene: TRBV18; D gene: NA; J gene: TRBJ2-3; clone size: many; CDR3 DNA: TGTGCCAGCTCCAGCGGGCCCACAGATACGCAGTATTTT; CDR3 protein: CASSSGPTDTQYF
V gene: TRBV28; D gene: TRBD1; J gene: TRBJ2-6; clone size: many; CDR3 DNA: TGTGCCAGCAGTCTAGGGACAGGGTGGTTTTCGAAACCATCCTCTGGGGCCAACGTCCTGACTTTC; CDR3 protein: CASSLGTGWFSKPSSGANVLTF
V gene: TRBV7-8; D gene: TRBD2; J gene: TRBJ2-2; clone size: many; CDR3 DNA: TGTGCCAGCAGCTTACATAGACTAGCGTCCGGGGAGCTGTTTTTT; CDR3 protein: CASSLHRLASGELFF
V gene: TRBV15; D gene: TRBD1; J gene: TRBJ1-5; clone size: NA; CDR3 DNA: TGTGCCACCAGCCCGGGGACAGTTAGCAATCAGCCCCAGCATTTT; CDR3 protein: CATSPGTVSNQPQHF
V gene: TRBV28; D gene: TRBD1; J gene: TRBJ2-1; clone size: many; CDR3 DNA: TGTGCCAGCAGTTTTTGGACAGGGGCAAATGAGCAGTTCTTC; CDR3 protein: CASSFWTGANEQFF
V gene: TRBV12-3/TRBV12-4; D gene: NA; J gene: TRBJ2-5; clone size: many; CDR3 DNA: TGTGCCAGCGCTTTAACCGGGAGCCAAGAGACCCAGTACTTC; CDR3 protein: CASALTGSQETQYF
V gene: TRBV4-1; D gene: TRBD1; J gene: TRBJ1-1; clone size: many; CDR3 DNA: TGCGCCAGCAGCCCGCCCCTGGGACAGCCGAACACTGAAGCTTTCTTT; CDR3 protein: CASSPPLGQPNTEAFF
V gene: TRBV12-3/TRBV12-4; D gene: NA; J gene: TRBJ2-3; clone size: many; CDR3 DNA: TGTGCCAGCAAGGTCCAGGGAGTTTCCACAGATACGCAGTATTTT; CDR3 protein: CASKVQGVSTDTQYF
V gene: TRBV5-1; D gene: NA; J gene: TRBJ2-2; clone size: many; CDR3 DNA: TGCGCCAGCAGCACCTTTGGGGCCGGGGAGCTGTTTTTT; CDR3 protein: CASSTFGAGELFF
V gene: TRBV7-8; D gene: TRBD1; J gene: TRBJ2-7; clone size: many; CDR3 DNA: TGTGCCAGCAGCCCGGGACAGCCCGCCTACGAGCAGTACTTC; CDR3 protein: CASSPGQPAYEQYF
V gene: TRBV12-3/TRBV12-4; D gene: TRBD1; J gene: TRBJ1-4; clone size: many; CDR3 DNA: TGTGCCAGCAGAAAAATAGGGACAGGGTGGAAACTGTTTTTT; CDR3 protein: CASRKIGTGWKLFF